The 17 T cell receptor beta chains below come from one sample, sequenced in a study of cytomegalovirus exposure and HLA in healthy donors. With 60 Vbeta and 13 Jbeta primers, the PCR was carried out. Measured with immunoSEQ multiplex PCR; TCRdb has only the in-frame clones, and not every one. The sample consists of tens of thousands of clones, 75% to 85% of them appearing once. Source material: PBMCs. These receptors all stem from a man over 45 in good health and CMV-seropositive.

This clone has more than one count but fewer than ten. This sequence joins TRBV30 and TRBJ2-7, with D possibly being TRBD2 (6 bases). The CDR3 runs to 11 residues. The germline V gene has CDR1 GTSNPN and CDR2 SVGIG (reference sequence). Trimming shortened V by 6 bases and J by 6 bases, and 12 bases separated the two germline ends. The CDR3 here is CACRDLGEQYF. CDR3 in DNA: TGTGCCTGCCGGGACTTAGGCGAGCAGTACTTC.

The table lists this clone with a count of one. The chain is built from TRBV20-1 and TRBJ2-1; no clear D gene. V lost 6 bases and J lost 9, with 9 bases in between. Germline CDR1 reads DFQATT; CDR2 reads SNEGSKA (reference sequence). The CDR3 loop spans 10 amino acids. CDR3 in amino acids: CSASSLEQFF. The CDR3 DNA sequence: TGCAGTGCGTCGTCCCTTGAGCAGTTCTTC.

The rearrangement uses TRBV5-1 and TRBJ1-6; 9 nucleotides align to TRBD1. Germline values: CDR1 SGHRS, CDR2 YFSETQ. Trimming took 4 bases from V and 19 from J; bases not matched to a gene: 21. This CDR3 contains 16 residues. CDR3 loop: CASSPEGAGQGTLVHF. DNA of the CDR3: TGCGCCAGCAGCCCCGAGGGGGCGGGACAGGGAACCCTCGTACACTTT. Full variable domain (missing parts from reference TRBV5-1 and TRBJ1-6): KAGVTQTPRYLIKTRGQQVTLSCSPISGHRSVSWYQQTPGQGLQFLFEYFSETQRNKGNFPGRFSGRQFSNSRSEMNVSTLELGDSALYLCASSPEGAGQGTLVHFGNGTRLTVT.

V gene TRBV5-1 combines with J gene TRBJ2-7, with TRBD2 identical over 7 bases. CDR3 length: 16 amino acids. V lost 6 bases to trimming and J lost 0 bases; unmatched junction nucleotides: 12. Per germline, CDR1 SGHRS and CDR2 YFSETQ. CDR3 in DNA: TGCGCCAGCACCCCAATGGGTCTAGCGGACTCCTACGAGCAGTACTTC. Its protein is CASTPMGLADSYEQYF.

The chain employs TRBV5-1 and TRBJ2-3; D might be TRBD2 (5 bases). The CDR3 length is 15 residues. V shed 4 bases and J shed 6 bases, with 18 bases lying between them. The germline V gene has CDR1 SGHRS and CDR2 YFSETQ. The CDR3 DNA reads TGCGCCAGCAGCCGCCCTAGCTCCAAGCGCGATACGCAGTATTTT. As protein: CASSRPSSKRDTQYF. The full variable domain, its missing parts supplied by reference TRBV5-1 and TRBJ2-3, is KAGVTQTPRYLIKTRGQQVTLSCSPISGHRSVSWYQQTPGQGLQFLFEYFSETQRNKGNFPGRFSGRQFSNSRSEMNVSTLELGDSALYLCASSRPSSKRDTQYFGPGTRLTVL.

As DNA, the CDR3 is TGTGCCAGCAGTAGGGGGAATGGCTACACCTTC. Its protein product is CASSRGNGYTF. The rearrangement joins TRBV25-1 to TRBJ1-2; D possibly corresponds to TRBD1 (6 bases). V lost 5 bases to trimming and J lost 6 bases, with 7 bases between them. The CDR3 covers 11 residues. Germline assignment: CDR1 MGHDK and CDR2 SYGVNS.

This chain joins TRBV30 and TRBJ2-2; a possible D gene is TRBD1 (5 bases). There are 16 residues in the CDR3. V lost 2 bases and J 6 bases, leaving 19 bases between the germline ends. The V gene's germline CDR1 is GTSNPN and CDR2 SVGIG (reference sequence). The CDR3 is CAWSRRQGLSAGELFF. CDR3 in DNA: TGTGCCTGGAGTAGAAGGCAGGGCCTGAGCGCCGGGGAGCTGTTTTTT.

The chain uses TRBV4-1 and TRBJ1-3; TRBD1 agrees at 8 bases. The CDR3 is made up of 15 amino acids. The V and J ends lost 5 bases and 0 bases, in that order; junction bases with no gene match: 3. The germline V gene has CDR1 MGHRA and CDR2 YSYEKL. The CDR3 loop reads CASSATGVSGNTIYF. CDR3 sequence (DNA): TGCGCCAGCAGCGCGACAGGGGTCTCTGGAAACACCATATATTTT.

The rearrangement joins TRBV7-9 to TRBJ1-2, with 7 nucleotides matching TRBD1. CDR1 is SEHNR, CDR2 FQNEAQ, per germline (reference sequence). CDR3 length equals 14 residues. Losses at the gene ends were 1 base for V and 4 bases for J; bases not matched to a gene: 3. The CDR3 DNA sequence: TGTGCCAGCAGCTTAGGGACAGGACGCTATGGCTACACCTTC. Translating gives CASSLGTGRYGYTF.

On this clone: This specimen includes other DNA sequences encoding the same CDR3. This chain uses TRBV18 with TRBJ1-5, with D perhaps matching TRBD1 (6 bases). This CDR3 spans 15 amino acids. V dropped 3 bases and J dropped 5 bases, with 14 bases sitting between them. Germline V gives CDR1 KGHSH, CDR2 LQKENI. CDR3 bases: TGTGCCAGCTCACCGAGGGGGGGTTGGGATCAGCCCCAGCATTTT. It specifies CASSPRGGWDQPQHF.

This clone showed up just once. The chain carries TRBV6-5 and TRBJ1-1; D is unresolved. From germline, CDR1 is MNHEY and CDR2 SVGAGI. Trimming removed 2 bases at V and 7 bases at J, with 5 bases between. The CDR3 runs to 11 residues. The CDR3 loop is CASSYGGEAFF. The DNA of the CDR3 is TGTGCCAGCAGTTACGGCGGTGAAGCTTTCTTT.

The rearrangement links TRBV10-3 to TRBJ2-7, with 7 nucleotides matching TRBD2. The trim removed 8 bases at V and 3 bases at J, leaving 10 bases unmatched. Germline loops: CDR1 ENHRY, CDR2 SYGVKD. The CDR3 is made up of 14 amino acids. The DNA for the CDR3 is TGTGCCATCCCTGACCCGACTAGCAGCTACGAGCAGTACTTC. Its protein is CAIPDPTSSYEQYF.

The V gene is TRBV28, the J gene TRBJ1-5; 9 nucleotides align to TRBD1. Germline CDR1 and CDR2: MDHEN and SYDVKM. J lost 7 bases, V lost 6 bases, and 10 bases had no gene match. CDR3 size: 15 residues. CDR3 bases: TGTGCCAGCAGGGTAGAGGGACAGGGCGGCCAGCCCCAGCATTTT. Protein product: CASRVEGQGGQPQHF. Full variable domain (remainder filled in from reference TRBV28 and TRBJ1-5): DVKVTQSSRYLVKRTGEKVFLECVQDMDHENMFWYRQDPGLGLRLIYFSYDVKMKEKGDIPEGYSVSREKKERFSLILESASTNQTSMYLCASRVEGQGGQPQHFGDGTRLSIL.

V and J are TRBV5-6 and TRBJ2-1, with D possibly matching TRBD2 (6 bases). V dropped 2 bases and J dropped 0 bases, with 18 bases sitting between them. The CDR3 covers 18 residues. Germline CDR1 and CDR2: SGHDT and YYEEEE. The CDR3 DNA follows: TGTGCCAGCAGCTTAACGGGCGGTGCGGGGAGCTCCTACAATGAGCAGTTCTTC. This sequence encodes CASSLTGGAGSSYNEQFF.

This sequence joins TRBV19 and TRBJ2-5; 13 bases map to TRBD2. The CDR3 runs to 15 residues. In germline, CDR1 is LNHDA, CDR2 SQIVND (reference sequence). Trimming at V came to 8 bases and at J to 5 bases, leaving 8 bases not matched to a gene. Here the CDR3 DNA reads TGTGCCAGTGGACTAGCGGGGGAACTACCGGAGACCCAGTACTTC. It specifies CASGLAGELPETQYF.

This clone was counted between two and nine times. The chain is built from TRBV7-2 and TRBJ2-5; a possible D gene is TRBD1 (6 bases). The DNA end lines up better with TRBJ2-7; the J call may be wrong. The CDR3 covers 15 residues. CDR1 and CDR2 (germline): SGHTA, FQGNSA. The DNA of the CDR3 is TGTGCCAGCAGCTTAGCACAGGGTCCCCAATACGAGCAGTACTTC. This codes for CASSLAQGPQYEQYF.

The chain recombines TRBV9 with TRBJ1-3, with D hard to call. This CDR3 is 14 amino acids long. Germline CDR1 reads SGDLS; CDR2 reads YYNGEE. V lost 0 bases and J 2 bases, leaving 6 bases between the germline ends. The CDR3 nucleotides are TGTGCCAGCAGCGTAGCCGGGGCTGGAAACACCATATATTTT. Translating gives CASSVAGAGNTIYF. The full variable domain, completed using reference TRBV9 and TRBJ1-3, is DSGVTQTPKHLITATGQRVTLRCSPRSGDLSVYWYQQSLDQGLQFLIQYYNGEERAKGNILERFSAQQFPDLHSELNLSSLELGDSALYFCASSVAGAGNTIYFGEGSWLTVV.